The 10 T cell receptor beta chains below come from one sample, sequenced in a study of blood T cell repertoires in COVID-19. Method: immunoSEQ multiplex PCR; TCRdb's copy keeps in-frame clones and lacks some. The sample carries 150,000 to 200,000 clones, just under 90% recorded once. The sequenced sample was peripheral blood. The receptors derive from a woman in her seventies with COVID-19, enrolled during active disease.

The rearrangement links TRBV7-9 to TRBJ1-1; a weak D match, TRBD1 (5 bases). The CDR3 has 14 amino acids. Germline V gives CDR1 SEHNR, CDR2 FQNEAQ (reference sequence). Trimming shortened V by 4 bases and J by 7 bases, and 16 bases separated the two germline ends. The CDR3 is CASSWEGVAGEAFF. For the CDR3, the DNA is TGTGCCAGCAGCTGGGAAGGGGTCGCCGGTGAAGCTTTCTTT.

V gene TRBV7-3 combines with J gene TRBJ2-2, with D perhaps TRBD1 (7 bases). This CDR3 is built from 15 residues. Per the germline V gene, CDR1 is SGHTA and CDR2 is FQGTGA. The ends were cut back, 5 bases at V and 4 bases at J, with 14 bases in the middle. The CDR3 DNA follows: TGTGCCAGCAGCCTGCAGGGGGGCTTCACCGGGGAGCTGTTTTTT. Its translation: CASSLQGGFTGELFF.

The chain uses TRBV3-1 (or the pseudogene TRBV3-2) and TRBJ2-2; tentatively, D is TRBD1 (5 bases). The V end lost 8 bases, the J end lost 3 bases, and 13 bases lay between the germline ends. This CDR3 region has 14 residues. Germline CDR1 is LGHDT and CDR2 is YNNKEL (reference sequence). The CDR3 sequence is CASRRALDTGELFF. CDR3 coding DNA: TGTGCCAGCCGCAGGGCGCTCGACACCGGGGAGCTGTTTTTT.

The chain carries TRBV27 and TRBJ1-1; D is perhaps TRBD1 (6 bases). Trimming cost V 0 bases and J 9 bases, with 14 bases left between them. There are 14 residues in the CDR3. Germline lookup yields CDR1 MNHEY and CDR2 SMNVEV (reference sequence). The CDR3 sequence: CASSLSVGGEQAFF. DNA for the CDR3: TGTGCCAGCAGTTTATCTGTTGGGGGCGAGCAAGCTTTCTTT.

The rearrangement links TRBV11-2 to TRBJ2-2, with TRBD1 matching over 8 bases. Germline V gene data show CDR1 as SGHAT and CDR2 as FQNNGV. The CDR3 consists of 14 residues. V lost 11 bases to trimming and J lost 6 bases; unmatched junction nucleotides: 11. CDR3 region: CAWGQGARSGELFF. The CDR3 region has the DNA TGTGCCTGGGGCCAGGGGGCGAGGTCCGGGGAGCTGTTTTTT.

The chain is built from TRBV4-2 and TRBJ2-1; D is perhaps TRBD2 (5 bases). The germline V gene encodes CDR1 LGHNA and CDR2 YNFKEQ. This CDR3 contains 18 residues. Deletions cut 1 base from V and 3 bases from J, with 19 bases between. CDR3 amino acids: CASSQAPSTEAGYNEQFF. CDR3 nucleotide sequence: TGTGCCAGCAGCCAAGCCCCAAGTACGGAGGCAGGCTACAATGAGCAGTTCTTC.

The V call is TRBV5-1, the J call TRBJ2-7, with 7 bases that match TRBD1. Germline lookup yields CDR1 SGHRS and CDR2 YFSETQ. V shed 2 bases, J shed 4 bases, and the junction held 6 bases outside the gene matches. This CDR3 has 14 amino acids. The chain's CDR3 is CASSLDRALYEQYF. In nucleotides, the CDR3 is TGCGCCAGCAGCTTAGACAGGGCACTATACGAGCAGTACTTC.

CDR3 coding DNA: TGCGCCAGCAGCTTGGATCGGGGGGAGTATGGCTACACCTTC. It translates to CASSLDRGEYGYTF. The chain employs TRBV5-1 and TRBJ1-2; a possible D gene is TRBD1 (5 bases). Germline loops: CDR1 SGHRS, CDR2 YFSETQ. The CDR3 loop spans 14 amino acids. V was trimmed by 0 bases and J by 5 bases, leaving 11 bases between them.

Note on this clone: The sample holds other DNA sequences that translate to the same CDR3. The rearrangement links TRBV9 to TRBJ2-5, with TRBD1 identical over 9 bases. This CDR3 is 15 amino acids long. CDR1 is SGDLS, CDR2 YYNGEE, per germline. V lost 0 bases, J lost 5 bases, and 5 bases stayed unmatched. CDR3 loop: CASSVGGTGRETQYF. The CDR3 region has the DNA TGTGCCAGCAGCGTAGGTGGGACAGGGAGGGAGACCCAGTACTTC.

J is TRBJ2-7 and V is TRBV15; TRBD1 matches 10 bases. Germline CDR1 reads LNHNV; CDR2 reads YYDKDF (reference sequence). The CDR3 extends over 14 amino acids. J lost 4 bases, V lost 5 bases, and 5 bases had no gene match. The chain's CDR3 is CATSWDRGMYEQYF. Here the CDR3 DNA reads TGTGCCACCAGCTGGGACAGGGGTATGTACGAGCAGTACTTC.